Here is one T cell receptor (beta chain) with its context. Data came from immunoSEQ multiplex PCR; TCRdb stores just in-frame clones and leaves some out. Of under 300,000 clones in the sample, approximately 88% were seen once. This entry is derived from a study of blood T cell repertoires in COVID-19. The overall study: Spain, Italy and the United States supplied samples that represented acute and convalescent COVID-19.

V lost 7 bases, J lost 2 bases, and 11 bases stayed unmatched. The CDR3 covers 15 residues. Per germline, CDR1 SGHTA and CDR2 FQGNSA. This sequence originates from a man aged 50-59 years with acute or convalescent COVID-19. The sequenced material came from peripheral blood. The V call is TRBV7-2, the J call TRBJ2-7; 7 nucleotides match TRBD1. CDR3 loop: CASTLQGTIPYEQYF. In DNA form, the CDR3 reads TGTGCCAGCACCCTACAGGGGACCATACCCTACGAGCAGTACTTC.